The entry that follows covers one TCR beta chain sequence. This clone has a handful of counts. Its cognate antigen has yet to be identified. One base away there is no much larger clone; base qualities are not given. Other DNA variants within this sample encode the same CDR3. This sample is part of a study of blood T cell repertoires in COVID-19 (TCRdb year 2020). In terms of the full investigation: Samples from collaborators originated in the United States, Italy and Spain and spanned both the acute and convalescent phases of COVID-19. Nearly every sample came with metadata listing a de-identified subject ID, COVID-19 status, age in years and sex. Where HLA class I and class II types were available, the types were taken from metadata supplied by the sample provider, not from assay-based typing. The dataset comprised deeply sampled blood TCRbeta repertoires from subjects exposed to, actively infected with, or recovered from COVID-19. The prospective study material was composed of cDNA or gDNA derived from T cells, B-cell-depleted T cells, or PBMCs. The repertoires were released in a freely available public database meant as a resource for research on the immune response to SARS-CoV-2. Samples were obtained from the ongoing ImmuneRACE study (first 160 participants) and from over a thousand subjects provided by 6 global collaborators. Here is what the overall study found, with its caveats: The quantity of clinical and demographic metadata differed by source and by participant and was supplied without curation.

One collaborating source in Seattle enrolled patients during active infection and followed them longitudinally through the course of disease. Collaborating institutions collected whole blood in K2EDTA tubes following their own protocols. For TCRbeta analysis, collaborators shipped samples in one of three forms: frozen whole blood, isolated PBMCs, or DNA extracted from either of those sample types. The immunoSEQ Assay, a bias-controlled multiplex PCR, was used to amplify TCRbeta CDR3 regions from genomic DNA. The paper's data handling went like this. Within the assay, amplification of reference gene primers was used to estimate how many nucleated cells each sample contained. To quantify the absolute abundance of each unique TCRbeta CDR3 rearrangement, sequence reads were collapsed and filtered. For each sample, productive Simpson clonality was calculated as the square root of Simpson's diversity index across productive rearrangements. TCRdb mirrors the immuneACCESS table, restricted to in-frame sequences. Some clones are absent from its copies; in checked studies, under half trace to an unresolved V gene, and the reason for the others is unknown. V and J calls plus clone size are reproduced from that table; the DNA served to infer D and trimming. Counted in this sample were 400,000 to 450,000 clones; about 91% of them appeared once. The top ten hold 1.5% to 1.8% of the sample.

This TCR was recovered from a middle-aged woman with COVID-19, enrolled during active disease. Material: peripheral blood.

The DNA sequence is given as TGTGCCAGCAGTCCCGGAAGGGGCACTGAAGCTTTCTTT. It encodes CASSPGRGTEAFF. The rearranged segments are TRBV27 and TRBJ1-1, with a tentative D gene TRBD1 over 5 matching bases. As encoded in the germline V gene (reference sequence), CDR1 is MNHEY while CDR2 is SMNVEV. V lost 5 bases and J lost 4 bases; the stretch between them is 11 bases long. Spanning cysteine to phenylalanine, the CDR3 consists of 13 amino acids. The CDR3 DNA has 39 bases and is translated from base 1.